The rows below give T cell receptor beta chains drawn from one sample of a study of blood T cell repertoires in COVID-19. TCRdb's copy holds only in-frame clones and misses some; the assay was immunoSEQ multiplex PCR. The sample has some 97,000 clones, approximately 84% seen once; the top ten hold around 6.9%. Input material: peripheral blood. These receptors were taken from a man in his thirties or forties in a cohort sampled during active COVID-19. Each CDR3 is given with its conserved first and last residue. Fields, in order: V gene, CDR3 length, J gene, clone size, D gene, CDR3 DNA, CDR3 protein. The D gene is left open where the match is weak. Clone sizes are given selectively: once, few, many, or a class where the clone is expanded.

>TRBV30|18|TRBJ2-2|.|.
TGTGCCTGGAGTGTATATATTGGACGCGGGGTTATGGCCGGGGAGCTGTTTTTT
CAWSVYIGRGVMAGELFF
>TRBV12-3/TRBV12-4|13|TRBJ2-3|.|.
TGTGCCAGCAGTTTAGAGGGGGCAGATACGCAGTATTTT
CASSLEGADTQYF
>TRBV2|15|TRBJ1-2|.|TRBD1
TGTGCCAGCATCAGTTCCCAGGGGGTCGGGTATGGCTACACCTTC
CASISSQGVGYGYTF
>TRBV19|15|TRBJ2-1|.|TRBD2
TGTGCCAGTAGTGTAAGCGGGAACTCCTACAATGAGCAGTTCTTC
CASSVSGNSYNEQFF
>TRBV4-2|15|TRBJ1-6|.|.
TGTGCCAGCAGCCAGGGGAGCTCCTATAATTCACCCCTCCACTTT
CASSQGSSYNSPLHF
>TRBV4-1|17|TRBJ2-5|.|.
TGCGCCAGCAGCCGAGAAACTGCAGGTTTGGGAGGAGAGACCCAGTACTTC
CASSRETAGLGGETQYF
>TRBV30|13|TRBJ2-7|.|TRBD1
TGTGCCTGGATTCGACAGGGGGCTAACGAGCAGTACTTC
CAWIRQGANEQYF
>TRBV2|13|TRBJ2-1|.|TRBD1
TGTGCCAGCAGGGACAGGGTAGACAATGAGCAGTTCTTC
CASRDRVDNEQFF
>TRBV11-2|15|TRBJ1-6|.|.
TGTGCCAGCAGCTTAGTTTCCGGTTATAATTCACCCCTCCACTTT
CASSLVSGYNSPLHF
>TRBV4-3|15|TRBJ1-1|.|TRBD1
TGCGCCAGCAGCCAAATCGGGACAGGGTGGTCTGAAGCTTTCTTT
CASSQIGTGWSEAFF
>TRBV5-1|14|TRBJ2-5|.|TRBD2
TGCGCCAGCAGCTGGGAGGGGAGGCAAGAGACCCAGTACTTC
CASSWEGRQETQYF
>TRBV4-3|18|TRBJ2-1|.|TRBD2
TGCGCCAGCAGCCCCTCCGGTTACTATAGCGGGGGATACAATGAGCAGTTCTTC
CASSPSGYYSGGYNEQFF
>TRBV24-1|13|TRBJ1-2|few|TRBD1
TGTGCCACCAGTGCTGGGACAGGGTCTGGCTACACCTTC
CATSAGTGSGYTF
>TRBV3-1/TRBV3-2|14|TRBJ1-2|.|.
TGTGCCAGCAGCCTAGCAGCTTCTAACTATGGCTACACCTTC
CASSLAASNYGYTF
>TRBV7-9|15|TRBJ2-7|.|TRBD2
TGTGCCAGCCACGTGGGTGGCGGGAGCTCCTACGAGCAGTACTTC
CASHVGGGSSYEQYF
>TRBV18|17|TRBJ1-1|.|.
TGTGCCAGCTCACCACCGTTACAGGCTATGATGAACACTGAAGCTTTCTTT
CASSPPLQAMMNTEAFF
>TRBV9|15|TRBJ1-1|.|.
TGTGCCAGCAGCGTATCGGAGCACGGGGACACTGAAGCTTTCTTT
CASSVSEHGDTEAFF
>TRBV7-9|14|TRBJ1-4|.|TRBD1
TGTGCCAGCAGCTTAGGACAGGGGGTTGAAAAACTGTTTTTT
CASSLGQGVEKLFF
>TRBV5-4|17|TRBJ2-2|.|TRBD2
TGTGCCAGCAGCTCGGGACTAGCGGGGGCCAGGACCGGGGAGCTGTTTTTT
CASSSGLAGARTGELFF
>TRBV10-1|15|TRBJ1-6|.|.
TGCGCCAGCCAACACAGGAGCTCCTATAATTCACCCCTCCACTTT
CASQHRSSYNSPLHF
>TRBV14|14|TRBJ1-5|.|.
TGTGCCAGCAGCCCTGGCGGTGGTTCCGGGCCCCAGCATTTT
CASSPGGGSGPQHF
>TRBV30|19|TRBJ1-2|.|TRBD1
TGTGCCTGGAGTGCCCTTGGACAGGGAATGCGATGGGGGTTGGAAGGCTACACCTTC
CAWSALGQGMRWGLEGYTF
>TRBV5-1|14|TRBJ2-3|.|.
TGCGCCAGCAGCTTCTCAGGGAGCACAGATACGCAGTATTTT
CASSFSGSTDTQYF
>TRBV19|14|TRBJ2-2|.|TRBD1
TGTGCCACCGAGACCAGGGGGCGATCCGGGGAGCTGTTTTTT
CATETRGRSGELFF